This T cell receptor beta chain appears in the sequencing data of a study of T cells after yellow fever vaccination. CDR1 and CDR2 from the germline V gene are SGHTA and FQGNSA. This CDR3 is built from 15 residues. Trimming removed 0 bases at V and 1 base at J, with 8 bases between. One entry per CDR3 protein, called by TCRdb with MiXCR from the 5' RACE reads. This sample carries 400,000 to 650,000 distinct CDR3 sequences, roughly a fifth of them seen once, and the ten largest clones take about a sixth. This clonotype was observed many times. Its antigen remains unknown. The study, taken as a whole, reports: Researchers cautioned that FACS-sorted repertoires could harbor abundant clonotypes contaminating from the bulk population.

This sequence was found in a man between 18 and 29 years old who received the YFV17D yellow fever vaccine. J is TRBJ2-3 and V is TRBV7-2, with D unresolved. The material sequenced was PBMCs, taken approximately 20 days after the first yellow fever vaccination. The CDR3 loop reads CASSLAGWGTDTQYF. CDR3 coding DNA: TGTGCCAGCAGCTTAGCGGGGTGGGGCACAGATACGCAGTATTTT.